Below, 3 T cell receptor beta chains from the same sample are listed, as sequenced in a study of CD8+ T cells in alopecia areata. RNA extraction was followed by reverse transcription into cDNA, which acted as the sequencing template. Measured with immunoSEQ multiplex PCR; TCRdb has only the in-frame clones, and not every one. This table has about 140,000 clones, approximately 50% appearing once. The starting material was CD4+ T cells sorted from blood, obtained at week 0. The receptors were sampled from a human donor with alopecia areata.

V usage is TRBV30 and J usage is TRBJ2-3, with D uncertain. The germline CDR1 and CDR2 sequences are GTSNPN and SVGIG (reference sequence). The CDR3 covers 14 residues. The V end lost 7 bases, the J end lost 2 bases, and 16 bases lay between the germline ends. The DNA of the CDR3 is TGTGCCTCAATTGGGCTACCTGCCACAGATACGCAGTATTTT. As protein: CASIGLPATDTQYF.

The chain employs TRBV5-5 and TRBJ1-4; D not resolved. The V gene's germline CDR1 is SGHKS and CDR2 YYEKEE (reference sequence). The CDR3 consists of 16 residues. Trimming pared 0 bases from V and 7 bases from J, leaving 16 bases between. In nucleotides, the CDR3 is TGTGCCAGCAGCTTGGAAACGTTTACGAAGAGTGAAAAACTGTTTTTT. It translates to CASSLETFTKSEKLFF.

The J gene is TRBJ2-3, the V gene TRBV30; unclear D gene. Germline V lookup: CDR1 GTSNPN, CDR2 SVGIG (reference sequence). Trimming left V 1 base short and J 0 bases short, with 11 bases between. The CDR3 runs 15 residues. The chain's CDR3 is CAWSGGGASTDTQYF. CDR3 nucleotides: TGTGCCTGGAGTGGTGGTGGTGCTAGCACAGATACGCAGTATTTT.